This entry lists 17 T cell receptor beta chains sequenced from one sample in a study of blood T cell repertoires in COVID-19. The table came from immunoSEQ multiplex PCR; TCRdb's copy has only in-frame clones and leaves some out. This sample has some 190,000 clones, with roughly four fifths found just once. Sequenced material: peripheral blood. The receptor source for this set is a woman aged 40 to 50 with COVID-19, enrolled during active disease.

For this clone: Different DNA sequences within this sample yield the same CDR3. V and J are TRBV19 and TRBJ2-7; the D is unclear. With 1 base removed from V and 3 bases from J, the gap between germline ends came to 10 bases. Germline CDR1 is LNHDA and CDR2 is SQIVND (reference sequence). The CDR3 contains 14 residues. CDR3 residues: CASSIGLRGYEQYF. Here the CDR3 DNA reads TGTGCCAGTAGTATAGGTTTGCGAGGCTACGAGCAGTACTTC.

This clone turned up a few times. The chain links TRBV6-6 to TRBJ1-1; TRBD1 agrees at 7 bases. Losses at the gene ends were 5 bases for V and 6 bases for J; bases not matched to a gene: 6. There are 13 residues in the CDR3. In germline, CDR1 is MNHNY, CDR2 SVGAGI (reference sequence). DNA of the CDR3: TGTGCCAGCAGTAATACAGGGGCCCCTGAAGCTTTCTTT. Its protein product is CASSNTGAPEAFF.

The gene calls are TRBV27 and TRBJ2-7; no firm D call. The germline V gene encodes CDR1 MNHEY and CDR2 SMNVEV (reference sequence). The V gene lost 6 bases and the J gene lost 0 bases, with 12 bases spanning the gap. This CDR3 comprises 14 residues. The CDR3 here is CASRPRLTSYEQYV. CDR3 in DNA: TGTGCCAGCAGACCCAGACTTACCTCCTACGAGCAGTACGTC.

The chain uses TRBV5-1 and TRBJ2-7; 7 positions match TRBD2. The V gene's germline CDR1 is SGHRS and CDR2 YFSETQ. Germline trimming cut 6 bases from V and 2 bases from J; bases unmatched to any gene: 8. The CDR3 is 14 residues long. Here the CDR3 reads CASTVLAGAYEQYF. The CDR3 region has the DNA TGCGCCAGCACCGTTCTTGCGGGAGCCTACGAGCAGTACTTC. The variable domain in full, with the rest retrieved from reference TRBV5-1 and TRBJ2-7, is KAGVTQTPRYLIKTRGQQVTLSCSPISGHRSVSWYQQTPGQGLQFLFEYFSETQRNKGNFPGRFSGRQFSNSRSEMNVSTLELGDSALYLCASTVLAGAYEQYFGPGTRLTVT.

The J gene is TRBJ2-5, the V gene TRBV6-5; D remains unclear. Germline V gene sequence: CDR1 MNHEY, CDR2 SVGAGI. V was trimmed by 4 bases and J by 5 bases, leaving 11 bases between them. The CDR3 is made up of 13 amino acids. The CDR3 nucleotides are TGTGCCAGCAGTTCCGTCGTGAGGGAGACCCAGTACTTC. Translated: CASSSVVRETQYF.

This clone has ten or more counts. This chain joins TRBV7-9 and TRBJ2-3; 10 bases agree with TRBD2. V was pared by 2 bases and J by 3 bases, with 2 bases of the junction left unmatched. Per germline, CDR1 SEHNR and CDR2 FQNEAQ (reference sequence). The CDR3 consists of 15 residues. The CDR3 nucleotides are TGTGCCAGCAGCTTAACTAGCGGGGCAACAGATACGCAGTATTTT. It specifies CASSLTSGATDTQYF.

DNA for the CDR3: TGTGCCAGCAGCTCAAGTCTCCGGTCGTCACCCCTCCACTTT. Encoded protein: CASSSSLRSSPLHF. The V and J genes are TRBV7-9 and TRBJ1-6; D is ambiguous. This CDR3 is built from 14 residues. Trimming took off 4 bases at V and 10 bases at J, with 14 bases between the two ends. Germline V gene lookup returns CDR1 SEHNR and CDR2 FQNEAQ (reference sequence).

The chain has TRBV10-3 and TRBJ1-5, with D perhaps matching TRBD1 (5 bases). Germline-derived CDR1 and CDR2 are ENHRY and SYGVKD. CDR3 length equals 14 residues. The germline V and J ends were trimmed by 2 bases and 6 bases, with 11 bases remaining between them. The CDR3 nucleotides read TGTGCCATCAGTGAGGTGGGGGGAGGTCAGCCCCAGCATTTT. It is translated as CAISEVGGGQPQHF.

This clone has a single count. The rearrangement uses TRBV30 and TRBJ1-1; TRBD1 is a possible D gene (6 bases). There are 17 residues in the CDR3. Trimming took 3 bases from V and 0 from J, leaving 20 bases between them. CDR1 is GTSNPN and CDR2 is SVGIG in the germline V gene (reference sequence). CDR3 sequence reads: CAWSPLGGRHMNTEAFF. CDR3 nucleotide sequence: TGTGCCTGGAGCCCGCTGGGGGGGCGACACATGAACACTGAAGCTTTCTTT.

V and J are TRBV3-1 (or the pseudogene TRBV3-2) and TRBJ2-5, with D tentatively TRBD1 (5 bases). Germline CDR1 reads LGHDT; CDR2 reads YNNKEL (reference sequence). V was clipped by 1 base and J by 3 bases, with 9 bases between them. The CDR3 is 14 residues long. The DNA for the CDR3 is TGTGCCAGCAGCCAAGCGGGCAGGGAAGAGACCCAGTACTTC. Protein sequence: CASSQAGREETQYF.

This chain links TRBV9 with TRBJ1-4, with a weak D call TRBD1 (5 bases). V was shortened by 4 bases and J by 6 bases, with 16 bases between the two germline ends. The CDR3 runs 15 residues. Germline V CDR1 and CDR2: SGDLS, YYNGEE. CDR3: CASSPSGGGDEKLFF. CDR3 DNA sequence: TGTGCCAGCAGCCCTAGCGGGGGTGGGGATGAAAAACTGTTTTTT. The entire variable domain, with the rest obtained from reference TRBV9 and TRBJ1-4, is as follows: DSGVTQTPKHLITATGQRVTLRCSPRSGDLSVYWYQQSLDQGLQFLIQYYNGEERAKGNILERFSAQQFPDLHSELNLSSLELGDSALYFCASSPSGGGDEKLFFGSGTQLSVL.

About this clone itself: Other DNA variants within this sample encode the same CDR3. CDR3 in DNA: TGTGCCAGCTCACCAGGGGGGAACTATGGCTACACCTTC. This sequence encodes CASSPGGNYGYTF. The chain is built from TRBV18 and TRBJ1-2; possible D gene TRBD1, 5 bases. The V gene's germline CDR1 is KGHSH and CDR2 LQKENI. This CDR3 has 13 amino acids. The V end was cut by 2 bases, the J end by 2 bases, with 6 bases between.

V gene TRBV7-2 combines with J gene TRBJ2-2, with D unclear. V lost 2 bases and J 1 base, leaving 8 bases between the germline ends. The CDR3 has 15 residues. The germline V gene encodes CDR1 SGHTA and CDR2 FQGNSA. CDR3 nucleotides: TGTGCCAGCAGCTTAAGGAGTCTGAACACCGGGGAGCTGTTTTTT. This encodes CASSLRSLNTGELFF.

This clone appeared once. The chain couples TRBV5-4 to TRBJ1-1; D remains unclear. This CDR3 is 12 amino acids long. The V gene's germline CDR1 is SGHNT and CDR2 YYREEE (reference sequence). Between the trimmed V and J ends, which lost 0 bases and 8 bases, there was a span of 8 bases. CDR3 in DNA: TGTGCCAGCAGCTTGGGGGCACAGGAAGCTTTCTTT. Translating it yields CASSLGAQEAFF.

As for this clone: A junction boundary mismatches the germline segment, possibly from a read error. The chain links TRBV6-5 to TRBJ2-1, with D possibly being TRBD2 (6 bases). The CDR3 spans 11 residues. Germline V lookup: CDR1 MNHEY, CDR2 SVGAGI. Here the CDR3 DNA reads TGTGCCAGCAGTTACGGGCTAGCGCCACTCTTC. Amino acids: CASSYGLAPLF.

V usage is TRBV2 and J usage is TRBJ2-2; TRBD1 matches at 7 bases. Germline V gene sequence: CDR1 SNHLY, CDR2 FYNNEI. Trimming removed 7 bases from V and 7 bases from J; junction bases left unmatched: 6. There are 13 residues in the CDR3. The CDR3 reads CASTLQGFGELFF. The CDR3 bases are TGTGCCAGCACCCTACAGGGGTTCGGGGAGCTGTTTTTT.

The table lists this clone with a few counts. This CDR3 reads CASSQYYEQYF. The DNA for the CDR3 is TGTGCCAGCAGCCAATATTACGAGCAGTACTTC. The genes are TRBV14 and TRBJ2-7; D gene uncertain. Germline CDR1 is SGHDN and CDR2 is FVKESK. Deletions cut 2 bases from V and 4 bases from J, with 3 bases between. This CDR3 spans 11 amino acids.